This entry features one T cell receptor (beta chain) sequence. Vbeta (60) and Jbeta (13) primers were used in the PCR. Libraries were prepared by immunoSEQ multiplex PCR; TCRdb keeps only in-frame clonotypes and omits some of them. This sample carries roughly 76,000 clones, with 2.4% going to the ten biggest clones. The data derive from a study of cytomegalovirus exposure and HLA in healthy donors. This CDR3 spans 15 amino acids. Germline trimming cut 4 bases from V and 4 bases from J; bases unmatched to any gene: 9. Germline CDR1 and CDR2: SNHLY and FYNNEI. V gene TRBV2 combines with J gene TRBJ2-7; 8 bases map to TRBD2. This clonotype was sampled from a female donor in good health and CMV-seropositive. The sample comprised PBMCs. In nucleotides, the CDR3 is TGTGCCAGCAGTGCGGGTGGGACTAGTACTTACGAGCAGTACTTC. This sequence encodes CASSAGGTSTYEQYF. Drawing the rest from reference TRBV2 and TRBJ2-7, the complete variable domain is EPEVTQTPSHQVTQMGQEVILRCVPISNHLYFYWYRQILGQKVEFLVSFYNNEISEKSEIFDDQFSVERPDGSNFTLKIRSTKLEDSAMYFCASSAGGTSTYEQYFGPGTRLTVT.